One and the same sample provided the 10 T cell receptor beta chains below, sequenced in a study of pediatric ulcerative colitis. The rectum was sampled with one to two pinch biopsies at colonoscopy. Only in-frame clones appear in the TCRdb table, and some are missing; sequencing was by immunoSEQ multiplex PCR. In the table there are under 20,000 clones, 70% to 80% of which are singletons. Input material: gut tissue. These TCRs come from a boy aged 10-17 years with moderate ulcerative colitis.

There are a few counts of this clone. The chain links TRBV5-1 to TRBJ2-7; 11 bases line up with TRBD2. Germline lookup yields CDR1 SGHRS and CDR2 YFSETQ. Trimming removed 5 bases from V and 5 bases from J; junction bases left unmatched: 12. The CDR3 sequence is 16 residues long. CDR3 loop: CASRKGTSGRLDEQYF. CDR3 coding DNA: TGCGCCAGCAGAAAGGGGACTAGCGGACGTCTCGACGAGCAGTACTTC. Using reference TRBV5-1 and TRBJ2-7 for the parts outside the CDR3, the full variable domain is KAGVTQTPRYLIKTRGQQVTLSCSPISGHRSVSWYQQTPGQGLQFLFEYFSETQRNKGNFPGRFSGRQFSNSRSEMNVSTLELGDSALYLCASRKGTSGRLDEQYFGPGTRLTVT.

The chain employs TRBV15 and TRBJ2-5, with D perhaps TRBD2 (6 bases). Germline lookup yields CDR1 LNHNV and CDR2 YYDKDF (reference sequence). This CDR3 is 15 amino acids long. Trimming stripped 2 bases from V and 5 bases from J, with 15 bases between. This chain's CDR3 is CATSRTGSSGETQYF. The CDR3 DNA is TGTGCCACCAGCAGAACCGGGAGCTCGGGGGAGACCCAGTACTTC.

This chain connects TRBV7-3 to TRBJ2-3, with D possibly matching TRBD1 (6 bases). The CDR3 is made up of 14 amino acids. V lost 3 bases to trimming and J lost 5 bases, with 12 bases between them. Germline values: CDR1 SGHTA, CDR2 FQGTGA. CDR3 protein: CASSLTGQLDTQYF. The CDR3 nucleotides are TGTGCCAGCAGCTTGACAGGACAGTTAGATACGCAGTATTTT.

The V call is TRBV9, the J call TRBJ2-2, with 7 bases matching TRBD1. Trimming cost V 4 bases and J 4 bases; bases outside gene matches: 13. The CDR3 has 17 residues. CDR1 and CDR2 (germline): SGDLS, YYNGEE. The chain's CDR3 is CASSPASPGQPTGELFF. CDR3 in DNA: TGTGCCAGCAGCCCAGCCTCGCCGGGACAGCCCACCGGGGAGCTGTTTTTT.

This clone showed up just a few times. V and J are TRBV4-1 and TRBJ1-1, with D uncertain. CDR1 is MGHRA and CDR2 is YSYEKL in the germline V gene. Trimming cost V 3 bases and J 1 base, with 6 bases left between them. The CDR3 extends over 13 amino acids. CDR3 sequence (DNA): TGCGCCAGCAGCCAGAGGTGGAACACTGAAGCTTTCTTT. This encodes CASSQRWNTEAFF.

The chain joins TRBV9 to TRBJ2-7, with D possibly called TRBD1 or TRBD2 (6 bases each). Deletions cut 2 bases from V and 5 bases from J, with 11 bases between. From germline, CDR1 is SGDLS and CDR2 YYNGEE. There are 13 residues in the CDR3. The CDR3, as DNA: TGTGCCAGCAGCGTTCCGGGGGCTAACGAGCAGTACTTC. Translated: CASSVPGANEQYF.

By share, this clone ranks as medium-sized. The genes are TRBV4-1 and TRBJ1-3, with D unclear. This CDR3 spans 15 amino acids. Germline V gene sequence: CDR1 MGHRA, CDR2 YSYEKL. V was clipped by 1 base and J by 0 bases, with 7 bases between them. CDR3 residues: CASSQVFTSGNTIYF. CDR3 DNA sequence: TGCGCCAGCAGCCAAGTATTTACCTCTGGAAACACCATATATTTT.

The CDR3 DNA sequence: TGTGCCAGCAGCCCGGGGGACAACACTGAAGCTTTCTTT. It codes for CASSPGDNTEAFF. The chain links TRBV11-2 to TRBJ1-1, with a tentative D call TRBD1 (5 bases). The CDR3 totals 13 residues. From germline, CDR1 is SGHAT and CDR2 FQNNGV. Trimming stripped 5 bases from V and 2 bases from J, with 9 bases between.

The CDR3 loop is CSVEGDRADTEAFF. CDR3 in DNA: TGCAGCGTTGAAGGAGACAGGGCCGACACTGAAGCTTTCTTT. The V and J genes are TRBV29-1 and TRBJ1-1; 7 positions agree with TRBD1. Germline lookup yields CDR1 SQVTM and CDR2 ANQGSEA. This CDR3 has 14 residues. V shed 1 base, J shed 3 bases, and the junction held 5 bases outside the gene matches.

The CDR3 reads CASSLKGGRNTEAFF. CDR3 coding DNA: TGTGCCAGCAGCCTGAAAGGGGGGAGGAACACTGAAGCTTTCTTT. This chain joins TRBV7-9 and TRBJ1-1; TRBD1 is a possible D gene (6 bases). Trimming removed 5 bases at V and 1 base at J, with 14 bases between. The germline V gene encodes CDR1 SEHNR and CDR2 FQNEAQ (reference sequence). CDR3 size: 15 residues.